A selection of T cell receptor beta chains follows, all from one sample in a study of blood T cell repertoires in COVID-19. Data came from immunoSEQ multiplex PCR; TCRdb stores just in-frame clones and leaves some out. This table has under 60,000 clones, about 91% appearing once. Sequencing was performed on peripheral blood. These receptors came from a man aged 50 to 59 with active COVID-19. Each CDR3 is given with its conserved first and last residue. Fields, in order: J gene, clone size, D gene, V gene, CDR3 DNA, CDR3 protein. The D gene is left open where the match is weak. Some rows have no size entry. The others give once, few or many, or a class for an expanded clone.

TRBJ2-1	NA	TRBD1	TRBV6-5	TGTGCCAGCAAGCCGGGACAGAACTACAATGAGCAGTTCTTC	CASKPGQNYNEQFF
TRBJ2-1	NA	TRBD2	TRBV6-2/TRBV6-3	TGTGCCAGCAGTCCCCCAGCGGGGGGCTTTAATGAGCAGTTCTTC	CASSPPAGGFNEQFF
TRBJ2-1	NA	TRBD2	TRBV5-4	TGTGCCAGCAGCCCGACTAGCGGGGGGGGGTCCTACAATGAGCAGTTCTTC	CASSPTSGGGSYNEQFF
TRBJ2-1	once	NA	TRBV7-2	TGTGCCAGCAACCTAGTCAATGAGCAGTTCTTC	CASNLVNEQFF
TRBJ2-1	NA	NA	TRBV18	TGTGCCAGCTCCCTCGGAGTGGCTGATGGGCAGTTCTTC	CASSLGVADGQFF
TRBJ1-6	once	NA	TRBV9	TGTGCCAGCAGCCGACGGGGGTCTACAGTCTCCTATAATTCACCCCTCCACTTT	CASSRRGSTVSYNSPLHF
TRBJ2-3	NA	TRBD2	TRBV6-5	TGTGCCAGCAGTTGGGGGACTAGCGGCACAGATACGCAGTATTTT	CASSWGTSGTDTQYF
TRBJ2-6	NA	NA	TRBV5-4	TGTGCCAGCAGCTTACTGTCTGGGGCCAACGTCCTGACTTTC	CASSLLSGANVLTF
TRBJ2-7	NA	TRBD1	TRBV29-1	TGCAGTGTCAGGGGACAGGGTGACGAGCAGTACTTC	CSVRGQGDEQYF
TRBJ1-2	once	NA	TRBV7-2	TGTGCCAGCAGCTCGCACGTGACAGCTTCTAACTATGGCTACACCTTC	CASSSHVTASNYGYTF
TRBJ1-1	NA	NA	TRBV10-1	TGCGCCAGCAGTGCCAACAGGGCCCAGGCTTTCTTT	CASSANRAQAFF
TRBJ2-7	NA	TRBD1	TRBV6-2/TRBV6-3	TGTGCCAGCAGCCTGGGACAGGGGTGGGGGCCTGTCTCCTACGAGCAGTACTTC	CASSLGQGWGPVSYEQYF
TRBJ1-3	NA	TRBD1	TRBV4-1	TGCGCCAGCAGCCAAGGATTAACAGGGGTCGCTGGAAACACCATATATTTT	CASSQGLTGVAGNTIYF
TRBJ2-3	NA	TRBD2	TRBV7-9	TGTGCCAGCAGCTTAGGCATCACAGGACTAGCCCCAGATACGCAGTATTTT	CASSLGITGLAPDTQYF
TRBJ2-7	NA	TRBD1	TRBV7-2	TGTGCCAGCAGCCCCGGGACAGGAAAGGCCTACGAGCAGTACTTC	CASSPGTGKAYEQYF
TRBJ1-5	NA	NA	TRBV6-6	TGTGCCAGCAGCTACGGGGACACCCCGGCTCAGCCCCAGCATTTT	CASSYGDTPAQPQHF
TRBJ2-1	NA	TRBD1	TRBV20-1	TGCAGTGCTAGTCAGGGGGCCTACAATGAGCAGTTCTTC	CSASQGAYNEQFF
TRBJ2-1	NA	NA	TRBV7-2	TGTGCCAGCAGCTTAGCTAGCCCCAGCTCCTACAATGAGCAGTTCTTC	CASSLASPSSYNEQFF
TRBJ2-7	NA	NA	TRBV6-5	TGTGCCAGCAGTTACCGCCAGGGCTACGAGCAGTACTTC	CASSYRQGYEQYF
TRBJ2-3	NA	NA	TRBV30	TGTGCCTGGAGCGCCCTGCAGGATACGCAGTATTTT	CAWSALQDTQYF
TRBJ2-1	NA	NA	TRBV5-6	TGTGCCAGCAGCTTGGGGTTAGTTAGCAATGAGCAGTTCTTC	CASSLGLVSNEQFF
TRBJ2-3	NA	NA	TRBV30	TGTGCCTGGAGTGTAGGGGCCCCAGATACGCAGTATTTT	CAWSVGAPDTQYF
TRBJ2-1	NA	NA	TRBV11-2	TGTGCCAGCAGCTTAGTAGGCCTAGCATTCTGGGAGCAGTTCTTC	CASSLVGLAFWEQFF
TRBJ1-5	NA	NA	TRBV6-1	TGTGCCAGCAGTGAAGCGTCTGGGGCCAGCAATCAGCCCCAGCATTTT	CASSEASGASNQPQHF
TRBJ2-5	NA	TRBD1	TRBV7-7	TGTGCCAGCAGCTCGGGACAGGGCGGGACCCAGTACTTC	CASSSGQGGTQYF
TRBJ2-2	NA	NA	TRBV19	TGTGCCAGTACCGATTCAGGGAATTTCGGCACCGGGGAGCTGTTTTTT	CASTDSGNFGTGELFF
TRBJ2-1	NA	NA	TRBV21-1	TGTGCCAGCAGCAAAACCCGGGACTCTTCGCGAGTTGTCAGGAATGAGCAGTTCTTC	CASSKTRDSSRVVRNEQFF
TRBJ2-3	NA	TRBD2	TRBV7-8	TGTGCCAGCAGCCCAGGACTAGCGGGAGAAGTGGTGGGGTCAGATACGCAGTATTTT	CASSPGLAGEVVGSDTQYF
TRBJ1-1	NA	NA	TRBV21-1	TGTGCCAGCAGCAAAGAATTCGGGCAGGGGGATTATGAAGCTTTCTTT	CASSKEFGQGDYEAFF
TRBJ1-6	NA	NA	TRBV13	TGTGCCAGCAGCTTATGGCAGAACCCTGATTCACCCCTCCACTTT	CASSLWQNPDSPLHF
TRBJ1-6	NA	NA	TRBV27	TGTGCCAGCAGTTTACGGGGGGGTCCATCACCCCTCCACTTT	CASSLRGGPSPLHF